The 5 T cell receptor beta chains presented below share a single source sample, sequenced in a study of T cells in women clearing cervical HPV infection (dated by TCRdb to the late 2010s). Library prep was done by the immunoSEQ multiplex PCR assay. TCRdb carries this immuneACCESS record with in-frame sequences only. Its versions omit some clonotypes, under half of them owing to an unresolved V gene in the studies checked, with the rest unexplained. The sample's table covers approximately 35,000 clones. 1.5% to 2% of the sample goes to the ten largest clones. Sequencing input: blood buffy coat. The source of these receptors is a woman aged 18 to 75 with a cervical HPV16 infection that either progressed to CIN3+ or cleared (not recorded which).

Regarding this clone: Read sequence stops 3 residues before the CDR3 end, and the germline J gene provides the missing end. The rearrangement uses TRBV19 and TRBJ2-6; D is undetermined. Germline-derived CDR1 and CDR2 are LNHDA and SQIVND (reference sequence). Deletions cut 5 bases from V and 4 bases from J, with 6 bases between. The CDR3 extends over 13 amino acids. The chain's CDR3 is CASSLLGANVLTF. The DNA read from the CDR3 is TGTGCCAGTAGTTTACTCGGGGCCAACGTC.

About this clone itself: The CDR3 goes on 3 residues after the read ends, and that part is filled in from the germline J gene. The chain has TRBV5-1 and TRBJ1-1; D perhaps matches TRBD1 (5 bases). The CDR3 runs 14 residues. Trimming removed 1 base at V and 4 bases at J, with 11 bases between. Germline CDR1 is SGHRS and CDR2 is YFSETQ. The CDR3 protein is CASSLWGEITEAFF. The CDR3 DNA, read in part, is TGCGCCAGCAGCTTGTGGGGGGAAATCACTGAA.

About this clone: The read terminates 3 residues before the CDR3 end, so the remaining end is supplied by the germline J gene. The chain has TRBV7-2 and TRBJ2-6, with TRBD1 as a possible D gene (5 bases). The germline V gene has CDR1 SGHTA and CDR2 FQGNSA. This CDR3 has 15 amino acids. V dropped 5 bases and J dropped 0 bases, with 8 bases sitting between them. This CDR3 is CASSPRGSGANVLTF. The part of the CDR3 DNA that was read is TGTGCCAGCAGCCCTAGGGGCTCTGGGGCCAACGTC.

As to this clone: The CDR3 goes on 3 residues after the read ends, and that part is filled in from the germline J gene. The chain employs TRBV18 and TRBJ2-2; 7 nucleotides line up with TRBD1. The V gene's germline CDR1 is KGHSH and CDR2 LQKENI. The CDR3 runs to 15 residues. The chain's CDR3 is CASSPRDSKNEKLFF. CDR3 DNA, as far as it was read: TGTGCCAGCTCACCACGGGACAGCAAGAATGAAAAG.

Concerning this clone: The read terminates 3 residues before the CDR3 end, so the remaining end is supplied by the germline J gene. The chain links TRBV6-1 to TRBJ1-5; D ambiguous. Between the trimmed V and J ends, which lost 2 bases and 2 bases, there was a span of 7 bases. The CDR3 extends over 14 amino acids. CDR1 and CDR2 (germline): MNHNS, SASEGT. The CDR3 DNA, read in part, is TGTGCCAGCAGTGAATTCGGTGGCAATCAGCCC. The encoded protein is CASSEFGGNQP. The whole CDR3 sequence is CASSEFGGNQPQHF.